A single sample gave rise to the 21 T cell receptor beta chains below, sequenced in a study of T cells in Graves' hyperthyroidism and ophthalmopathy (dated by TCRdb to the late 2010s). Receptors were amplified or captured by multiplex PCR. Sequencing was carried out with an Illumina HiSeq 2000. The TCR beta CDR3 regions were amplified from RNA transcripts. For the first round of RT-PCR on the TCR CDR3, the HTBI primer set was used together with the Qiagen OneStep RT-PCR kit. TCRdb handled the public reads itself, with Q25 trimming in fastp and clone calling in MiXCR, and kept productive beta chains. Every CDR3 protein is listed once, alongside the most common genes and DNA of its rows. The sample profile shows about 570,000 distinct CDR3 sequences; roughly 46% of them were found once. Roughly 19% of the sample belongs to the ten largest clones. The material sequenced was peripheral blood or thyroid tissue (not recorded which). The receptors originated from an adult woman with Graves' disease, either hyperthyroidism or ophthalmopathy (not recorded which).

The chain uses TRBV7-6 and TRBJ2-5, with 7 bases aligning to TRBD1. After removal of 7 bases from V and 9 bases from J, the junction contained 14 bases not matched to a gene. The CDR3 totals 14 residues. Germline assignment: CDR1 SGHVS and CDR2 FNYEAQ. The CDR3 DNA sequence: TGTGCCAGCAACACGGACAGGCTTTTTGAGGCCCAGTACTTC. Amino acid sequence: CASNTDRLFEAQYF.

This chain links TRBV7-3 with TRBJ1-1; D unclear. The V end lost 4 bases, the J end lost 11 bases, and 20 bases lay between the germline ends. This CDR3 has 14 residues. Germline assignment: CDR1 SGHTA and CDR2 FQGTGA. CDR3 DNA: TGTGCCAGCAGCTGGGGTGGCGGCAACACCGGGGCTTTCTTT. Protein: CASSWGGGNTGAFF.

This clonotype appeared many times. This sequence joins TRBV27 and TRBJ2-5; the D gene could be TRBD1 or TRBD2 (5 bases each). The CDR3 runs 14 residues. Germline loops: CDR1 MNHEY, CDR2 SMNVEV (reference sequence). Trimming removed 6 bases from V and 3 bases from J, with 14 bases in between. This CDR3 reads CASRYLGTEETQYF. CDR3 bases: TGTGCCAGCAGGTACTTGGGGACGGAAGAGACCCAGTACTTC.

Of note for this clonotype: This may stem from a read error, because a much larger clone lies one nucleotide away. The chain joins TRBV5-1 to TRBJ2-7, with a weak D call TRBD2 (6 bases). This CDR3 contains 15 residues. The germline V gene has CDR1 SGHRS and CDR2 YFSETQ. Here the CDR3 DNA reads TGCGCCAGCAGCTCAACGACTAGAGCTTCCTACGAGCAGCACTTC. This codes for CASSSTTRASYEQHF.

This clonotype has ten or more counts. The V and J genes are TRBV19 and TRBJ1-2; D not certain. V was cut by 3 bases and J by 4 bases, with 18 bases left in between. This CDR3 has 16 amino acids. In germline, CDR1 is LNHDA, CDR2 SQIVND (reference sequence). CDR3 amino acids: CASSIEASLTPYGYTF. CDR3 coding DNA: TGTGCCAGTAGTATTGAGGCTTCCCTAACCCCCTATGGCTACACCTTC.

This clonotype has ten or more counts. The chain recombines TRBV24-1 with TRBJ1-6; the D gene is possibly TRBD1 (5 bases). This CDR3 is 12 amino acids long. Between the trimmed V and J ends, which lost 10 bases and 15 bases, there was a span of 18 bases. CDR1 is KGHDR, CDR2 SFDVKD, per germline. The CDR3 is CATEGSQGSLHF. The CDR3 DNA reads TGTGCCACTGAAGGGTCGCAGGGCAGCCTCCACTTT.

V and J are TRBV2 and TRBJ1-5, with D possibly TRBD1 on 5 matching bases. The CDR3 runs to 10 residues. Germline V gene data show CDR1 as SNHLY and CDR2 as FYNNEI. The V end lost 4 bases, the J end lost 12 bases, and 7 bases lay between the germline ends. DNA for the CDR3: TGTGCCAGCAGTGTTGGGGGCCAGCATTTT. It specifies CASSVGGQHF.

The CDR3 loop is CASSRDRFGQYF. CDR3 in DNA: TGTGCCAGCAGCCGCGACCGGTTTGGGCAGTACTTC. This rearrangement joins TRBV28 to TRBJ2-7; no reliable D call. Trimming stripped 6 bases from V and 9 bases from J, with 15 bases between. Germline assignment: CDR1 MDHEN and CDR2 SYDVKM. CDR3 length: 12 amino acids.

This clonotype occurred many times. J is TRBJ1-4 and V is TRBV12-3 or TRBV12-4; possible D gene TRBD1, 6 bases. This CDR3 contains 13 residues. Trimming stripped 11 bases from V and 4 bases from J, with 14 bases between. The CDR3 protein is CASRGDDNEKLFF. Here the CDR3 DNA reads TGTGCCTCGAGGGGGGACGATAATGAAAAACTGTTTTTT.

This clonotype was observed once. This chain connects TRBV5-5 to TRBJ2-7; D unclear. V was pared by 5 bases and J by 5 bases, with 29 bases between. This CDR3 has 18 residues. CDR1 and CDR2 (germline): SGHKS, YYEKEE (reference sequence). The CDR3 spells CASRTPGNSGSALNEQYF. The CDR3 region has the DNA TGTGCCAGCAGAACCCCAGGAAACTCAGGTTCAGCTCTGAACGAGCAGTACTTC.

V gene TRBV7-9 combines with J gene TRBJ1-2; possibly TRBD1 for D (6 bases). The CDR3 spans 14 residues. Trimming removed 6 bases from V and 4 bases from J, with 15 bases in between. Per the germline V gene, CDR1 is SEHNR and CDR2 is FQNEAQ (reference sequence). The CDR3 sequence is CASSPDRIGYGYTF. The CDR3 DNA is TGTGCCAGCAGTCCTGACAGGATCGGCTATGGCTACACCTTC.

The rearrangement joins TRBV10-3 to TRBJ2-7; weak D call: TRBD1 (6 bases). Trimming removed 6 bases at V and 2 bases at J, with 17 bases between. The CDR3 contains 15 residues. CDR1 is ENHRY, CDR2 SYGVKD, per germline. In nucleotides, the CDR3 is TGTGCCATCAGCGTGGCACAGGGTTTTCCCTACGAGCAGTACTTC. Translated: CAISVAQGFPYEQYF.

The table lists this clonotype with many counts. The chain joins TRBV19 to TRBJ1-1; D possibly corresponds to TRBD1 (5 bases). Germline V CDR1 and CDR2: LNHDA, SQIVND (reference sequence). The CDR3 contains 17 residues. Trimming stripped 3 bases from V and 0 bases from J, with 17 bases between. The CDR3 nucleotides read TGTGCCAGTAGTATGGCCTACAGGAGCCAAATGAACACTGAAGCTTTCTTT. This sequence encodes CASSMAYRSQMNTEAFF.

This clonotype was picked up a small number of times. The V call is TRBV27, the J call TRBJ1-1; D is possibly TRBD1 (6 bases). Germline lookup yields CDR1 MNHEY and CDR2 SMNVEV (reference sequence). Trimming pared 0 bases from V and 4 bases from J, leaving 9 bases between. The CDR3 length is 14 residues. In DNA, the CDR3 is TGTGCCAGCAGTTTATCCGCCAGGGGCACTGAAGCTTTCTTT. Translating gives CASSLSARGTEAFF.

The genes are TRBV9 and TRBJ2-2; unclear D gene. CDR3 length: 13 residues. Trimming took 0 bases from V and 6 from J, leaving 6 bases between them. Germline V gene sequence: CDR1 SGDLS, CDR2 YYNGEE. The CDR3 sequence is CASSVEGAGELFF. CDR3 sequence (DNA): TGTGCCAGCAGCGTAGAGGGTGCCGGGGAGCTGTTTTTT.

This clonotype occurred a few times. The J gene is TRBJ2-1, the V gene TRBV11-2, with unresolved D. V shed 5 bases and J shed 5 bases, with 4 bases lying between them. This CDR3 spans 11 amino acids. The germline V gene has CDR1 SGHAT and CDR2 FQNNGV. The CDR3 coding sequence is TGTGCCAGCAGCCGGGACAATGAGCAGTTCTTC. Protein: CASSRDNEQFF.

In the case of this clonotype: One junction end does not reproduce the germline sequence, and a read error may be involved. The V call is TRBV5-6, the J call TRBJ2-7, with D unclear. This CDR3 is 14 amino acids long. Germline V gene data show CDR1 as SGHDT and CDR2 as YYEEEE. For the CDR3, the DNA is TGTGCCAGCAGCTATGGAGCCAAGGGATACGAGCAATACTTC. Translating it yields CASSYGAKGYEQYF.

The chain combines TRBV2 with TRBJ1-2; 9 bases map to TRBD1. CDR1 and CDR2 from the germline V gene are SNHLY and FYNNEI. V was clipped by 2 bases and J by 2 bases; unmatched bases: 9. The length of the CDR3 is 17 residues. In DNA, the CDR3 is TGTGCCAGCAGTGAAAGAGGGACAGGGAAGGGGAACTATGGCTACACCTTC. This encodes CASSERGTGKGNYGYTF.

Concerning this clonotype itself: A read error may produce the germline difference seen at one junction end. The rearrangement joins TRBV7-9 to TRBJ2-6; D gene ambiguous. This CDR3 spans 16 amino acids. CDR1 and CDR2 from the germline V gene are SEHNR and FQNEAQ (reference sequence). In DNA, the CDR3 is TGCGCCAGCAGCCAAGATAAGGTTTCTGGGGCCAACGTCCTGACTTTC. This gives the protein CASSQDKVSGANVLTF.

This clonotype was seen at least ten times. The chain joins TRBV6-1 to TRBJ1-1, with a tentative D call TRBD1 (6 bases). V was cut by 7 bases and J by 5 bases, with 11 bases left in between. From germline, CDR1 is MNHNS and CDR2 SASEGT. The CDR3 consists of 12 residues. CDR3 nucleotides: TGTGCCAGCACCACACAGGGTACTGAAGCTTTCTTT. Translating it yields CASTTQGTEAFF.

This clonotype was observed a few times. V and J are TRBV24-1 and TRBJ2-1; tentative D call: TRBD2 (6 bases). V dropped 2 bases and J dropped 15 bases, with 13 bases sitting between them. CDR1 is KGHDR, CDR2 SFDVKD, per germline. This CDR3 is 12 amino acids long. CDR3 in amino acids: CATSDSGVMRFF. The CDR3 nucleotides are TGTGCCACCAGTGATTCGGGGGTGATGCGGTTCTTC.